This TCR beta chain was sequenced in a study of shared clonotypes between healthy human individuals. Looking at the study overall: Aged 18 to 49, the donors were two women and a few men. Points from the study as a whole: Clonotypes shared by all four donors outscored non-shared clonotypes in generation probability.

With respect to this clone: Its specificity is not known.

Using immunoSEQ multiplex PCR, the repertoire was profiled, and TCRdb retains in-frame clones only, with some absent. In the table there are approximately 2,200,000 clones, 90% to 95% of which are singletons. CDR3 length: 16 amino acids. Trimming removed 5 bases from V and 6 bases from J; junction bases left unmatched: 8. CDR1 and CDR2 (germline): MNHEY, SMNVEV (reference sequence). The naive CD8 fraction comprised CD45RO-negative cells positively selected for CCR7 and excluded terminally differentiated effector memory CD45RA+ cells. This sequence joins TRBV27 and TRBJ2-3, with 13 positions matching TRBD2. The sequenced material came from naive CD8+ T cells from PBMCs. This clonotype was obtained from a man aged 18 to 30 in good health. Some clones in this sample may be carry-over from other donors' samples. The CDR3 sequence is CASSPPRGLAGDTQYF. The CDR3 DNA follows: TGTGCCAGCAGTCCCCCCCGGGGACTAGCGGGGGATACGCAGTATTTT.